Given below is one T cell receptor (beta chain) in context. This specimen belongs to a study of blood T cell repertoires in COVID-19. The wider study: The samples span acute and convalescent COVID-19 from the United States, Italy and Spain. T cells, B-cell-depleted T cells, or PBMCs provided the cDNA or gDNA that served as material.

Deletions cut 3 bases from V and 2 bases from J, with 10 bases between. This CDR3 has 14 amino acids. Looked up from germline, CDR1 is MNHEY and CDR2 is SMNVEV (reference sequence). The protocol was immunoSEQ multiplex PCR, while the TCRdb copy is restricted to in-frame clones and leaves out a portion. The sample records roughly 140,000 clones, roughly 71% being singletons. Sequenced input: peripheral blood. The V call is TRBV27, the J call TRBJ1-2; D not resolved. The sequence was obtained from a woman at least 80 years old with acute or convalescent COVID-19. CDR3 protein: CASSFSGPNYGYTF. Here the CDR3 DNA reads TGTGCCAGCAGTTTCTCTGGGCCAAACTATGGCTACACCTTC.